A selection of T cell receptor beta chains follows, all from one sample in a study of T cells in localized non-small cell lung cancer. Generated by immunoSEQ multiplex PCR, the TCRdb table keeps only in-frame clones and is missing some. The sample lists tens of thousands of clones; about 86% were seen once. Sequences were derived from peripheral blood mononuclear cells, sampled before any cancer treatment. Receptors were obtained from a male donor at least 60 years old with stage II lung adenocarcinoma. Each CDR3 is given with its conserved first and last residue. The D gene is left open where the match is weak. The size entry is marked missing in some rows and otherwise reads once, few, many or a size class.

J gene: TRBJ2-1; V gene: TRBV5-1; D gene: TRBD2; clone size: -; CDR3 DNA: TGCGCCAGCAGCTTAACTAGCGGGAGCTCCTACAATGAGCAGTTCTTC; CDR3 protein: CASSLTSGSSYNEQFF
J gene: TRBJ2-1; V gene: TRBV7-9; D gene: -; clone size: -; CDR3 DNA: TGTGCCAGCAGCTTCCACAATGAGCAGTTCTTC; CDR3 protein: CASSFHNEQFF
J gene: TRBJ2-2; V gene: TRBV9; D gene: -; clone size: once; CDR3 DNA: TGTGCCAGCAGCGTAGTTGGCGCCAGGGAGAACACCGGGGAGCTGTTTTTT; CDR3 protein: CASSVVGARENTGELFF
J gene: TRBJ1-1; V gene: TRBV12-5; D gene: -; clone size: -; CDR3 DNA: TGTGCTAGTGGTTTGGCCACTTACACTGAAGCTTTCTTT; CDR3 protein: CASGLATYTEAFF
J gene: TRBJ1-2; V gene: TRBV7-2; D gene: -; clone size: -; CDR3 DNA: TGTGCCAGCAGCTTAGGCAGTGAGGGGAGTCATGGCTACACCTTC; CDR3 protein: CASSLGSEGSHGYTF
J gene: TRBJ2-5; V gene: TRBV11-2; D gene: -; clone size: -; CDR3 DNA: TGTGCCAGCAGCTCCACAGGGGGGGGAGAGACCCAGTACTTC; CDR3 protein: CASSSTGGGETQYF
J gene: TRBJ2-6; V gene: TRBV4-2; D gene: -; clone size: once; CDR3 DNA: TGTGCCAGCAGCCGCGTCGGGGAGTCATCCTCTGGGGCCAACGTCCTGACTTTC; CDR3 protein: CASSRVGESSSGANVLTF
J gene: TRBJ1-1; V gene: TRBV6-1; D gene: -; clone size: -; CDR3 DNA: TGTGCCACACGCGGGCCGGGCGGTGAAGCTTTCTTT; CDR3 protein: CATRGPGGEAFF
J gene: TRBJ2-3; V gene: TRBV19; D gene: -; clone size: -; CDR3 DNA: TGTGCCAGTAGTGGCACCGGGACTAGCACAGATACGCAGTATTTT; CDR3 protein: CASSGTGTSTDTQYF
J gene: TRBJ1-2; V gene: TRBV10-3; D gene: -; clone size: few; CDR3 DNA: TGTGCCATCAGTGAGTCTGGTCAGGGCGGCTACACCTTC; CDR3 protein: CAISESGQGGYTF